The 6 T cell receptor beta chains presented below share a single source sample, sequenced in a study of blood T cells in healthy people across ages. A sample-barcoded 5' primer and a J-beta primer mix were used in a second PCR of roughly 7 to 11 cycles. TCRdb re-called the 5' RACE reads through MiXCR, storing one row per CDR3 protein. The data show 1.5 million to 2 million distinct CDR3 sequences, 28% seen once. The specimen was blood. The receptors derive from a woman aged 25 to 39 in good health.

This clonotype was seen only a few times. The rearrangement links TRBV6-5 to TRBJ1-2; D might be TRBD1 (5 bases). CDR3 length equals 16 residues. From germline, CDR1 is MNHEY and CDR2 SVGAGI. Trimming took off 2 bases at V and 5 bases at J, with 18 bases between the two ends. The chain's CDR3 is CASSYNPLTASYGYTF. CDR3 in DNA: TGTGCCAGCAGTTACAACCCCTTGACAGCTTCTTATGGCTACACCTTC.

In regard to this clonotype: A read error is possible here, since a much larger clone lies one base away. This chain joins TRBV7-2 and TRBJ2-1; TRBD2 is a possible D gene (5 bases). CDR1 is SGHTA, CDR2 FQGNSA, per germline. This CDR3 has 12 residues. CDR3 protein: CASGLAINEQFF. The CDR3 DNA reads as TGTGCCAGCGGCTTAGCGATAAATGAGCAGTTCTTC.

This clonotype was picked up a small number of times. The gene calls are TRBV20-1 and TRBJ2-7; D is perhaps TRBD2 (5 bases). The CDR3 has 15 residues. Trimming pared 6 bases from V and 3 bases from J, leaving 21 bases between. Germline V gives CDR1 DFQATT, CDR2 SNEGSKA (reference sequence). In DNA form, the CDR3 reads TGCAGTGCCCACCGGGCCATCCACGGGGACTACGAGCAGTACTTC. It codes for CSAHRAIHGDYEQYF.

This clonotype was counted at least ten times. The chain carries TRBV29-1 and TRBJ2-4; possible D gene TRBD1, 5 bases. V lost 3 bases to trimming and J lost 7 bases, with 13 bases between them. CDR3 size: 13 residues. Germline V gene data show CDR1 as SQVTM and CDR2 as ANQGSEA. This chain's CDR3 is CSVDTSGRNIQYF. CDR3 coding DNA: TGCAGCGTTGATACATCAGGGCGGAACATTCAGTACTTC.

The chain uses TRBV28 and TRBJ1-4; no clear D. Germline values: CDR1 MDHEN, CDR2 SYDVKM. Trimming took off 6 bases at V and 8 bases at J, with 10 bases between the two ends. This CDR3 has 12 amino acids. Written as DNA, the CDR3 is TGTGCCAGCAGGCCGATAGGCGAAAAACTGTTTTTT. Protein product: CASRPIGEKLFF.

The chain recombines TRBV10-1 with TRBJ2-7, with D unclear. The J call may be faulty, since TRBJ2-4 better matches the DNA end. The germline V gene encodes CDR1 WNHNN and CDR2 SYGVQD (reference sequence). The CDR3 is 14 residues long. The CDR3 sequence is CASTDKEQENIQYF. The CDR3, as DNA: TGCGCCAGCACCGACAAGGAGCAGGAAAACATTCAGTACTTC.